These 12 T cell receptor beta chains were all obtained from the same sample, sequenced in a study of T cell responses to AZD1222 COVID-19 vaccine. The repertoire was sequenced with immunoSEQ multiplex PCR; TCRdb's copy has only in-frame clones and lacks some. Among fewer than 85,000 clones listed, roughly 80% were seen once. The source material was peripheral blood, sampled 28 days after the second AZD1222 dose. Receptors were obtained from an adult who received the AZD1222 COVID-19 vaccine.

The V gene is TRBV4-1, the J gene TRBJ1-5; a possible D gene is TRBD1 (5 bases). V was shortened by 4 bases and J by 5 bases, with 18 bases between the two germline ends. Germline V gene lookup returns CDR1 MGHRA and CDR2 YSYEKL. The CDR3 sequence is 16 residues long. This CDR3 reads CASSLGTLGRDQPQHF. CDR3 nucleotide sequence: TGCGCCAGCAGCCTTGGGACCCTGGGGAGGGATCAGCCCCAGCATTTT.

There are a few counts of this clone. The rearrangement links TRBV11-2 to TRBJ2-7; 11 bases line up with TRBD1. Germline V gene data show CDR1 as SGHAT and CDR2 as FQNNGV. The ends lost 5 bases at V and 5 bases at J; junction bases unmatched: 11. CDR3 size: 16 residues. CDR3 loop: CASSPIGQGASNEQYF. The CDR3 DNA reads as TGTGCCAGCAGCCCGATAGGACAGGGGGCTTCCAACGAGCAGTACTTC.

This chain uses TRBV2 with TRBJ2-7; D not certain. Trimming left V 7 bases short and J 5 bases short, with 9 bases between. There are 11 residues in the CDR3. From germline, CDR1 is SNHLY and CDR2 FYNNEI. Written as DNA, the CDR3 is TGTGCCAGCACGCCTCGGGACGAGCAGTACTTC. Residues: CASTPRDEQYF.

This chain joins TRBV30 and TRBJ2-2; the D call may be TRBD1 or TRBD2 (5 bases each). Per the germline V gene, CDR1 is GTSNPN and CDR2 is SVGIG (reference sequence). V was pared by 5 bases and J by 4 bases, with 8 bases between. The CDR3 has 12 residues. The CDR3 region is CAWAGSTGELFF. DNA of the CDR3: TGTGCCTGGGCAGGGAGCACCGGGGAGCTGTTTTTT.

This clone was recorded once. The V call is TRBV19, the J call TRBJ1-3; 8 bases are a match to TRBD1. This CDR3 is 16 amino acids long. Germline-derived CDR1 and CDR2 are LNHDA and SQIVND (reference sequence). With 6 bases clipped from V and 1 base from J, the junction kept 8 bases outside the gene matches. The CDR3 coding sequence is TGTGCCAGTAGACGCAGGGGGCGCGGGTCTGGAAACACCATATATTTT. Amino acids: CASRRRGRGSGNTIYF.

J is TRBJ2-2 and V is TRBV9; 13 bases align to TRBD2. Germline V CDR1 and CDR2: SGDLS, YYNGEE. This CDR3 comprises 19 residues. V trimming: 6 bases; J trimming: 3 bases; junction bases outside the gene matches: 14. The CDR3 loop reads CASTRSGLAGIRDTGELFF. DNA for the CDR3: TGTGCCAGCACTCGATCGGGACTAGCGGGAATCAGGGACACCGGGGAGCTGTTTTTT.

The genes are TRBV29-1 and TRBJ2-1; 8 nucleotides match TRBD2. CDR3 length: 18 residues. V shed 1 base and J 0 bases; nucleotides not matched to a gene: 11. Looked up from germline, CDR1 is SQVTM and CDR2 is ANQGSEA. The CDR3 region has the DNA TGCAGCGTTGAAGGGGTAGCGGGGAAGGAAAGCTCCTACAATGAGCAGTTCTTC. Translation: CSVEGVAGKESSYNEQFF.

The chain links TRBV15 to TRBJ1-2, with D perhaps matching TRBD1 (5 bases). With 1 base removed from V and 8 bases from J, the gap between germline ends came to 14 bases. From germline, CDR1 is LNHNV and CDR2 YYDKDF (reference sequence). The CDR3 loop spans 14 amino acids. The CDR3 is CATSRGGAAWGYTF. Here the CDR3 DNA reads TGTGCCACCAGCAGAGGTGGGGCCGCATGGGGCTACACCTTC.

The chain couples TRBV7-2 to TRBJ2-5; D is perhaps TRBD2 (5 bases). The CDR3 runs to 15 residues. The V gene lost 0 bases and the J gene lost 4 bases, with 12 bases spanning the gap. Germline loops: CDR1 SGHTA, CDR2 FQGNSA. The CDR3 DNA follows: TGTGCCAGCAGCTTAGCCGGAGGTGGGATAGAGACCCAGTACTTC. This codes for CASSLAGGGIETQYF.

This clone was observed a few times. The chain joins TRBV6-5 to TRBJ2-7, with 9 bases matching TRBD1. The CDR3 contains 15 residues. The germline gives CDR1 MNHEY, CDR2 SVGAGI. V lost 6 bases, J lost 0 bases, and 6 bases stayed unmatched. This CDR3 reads CASSARDRDSYEQYF. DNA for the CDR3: TGTGCCAGCAGCGCCCGGGACAGGGACTCCTACGAGCAGTACTTC.

The CDR3 is CASSQDWARSLTNSYNEQFF. CDR3 nucleotide sequence: TGCGCCAGCAGCCAAGATTGGGCTAGGTCACTCACCAACTCCTACAATGAGCAGTTCTTC. J is TRBJ2-1 and V is TRBV4-3; D not resolved. The CDR3 consists of 20 residues. Per the germline V gene, CDR1 is LGHNA and CDR2 is YSLEER. The V end was cut by 0 bases, the J end by 0 bases, with 21 bases between.

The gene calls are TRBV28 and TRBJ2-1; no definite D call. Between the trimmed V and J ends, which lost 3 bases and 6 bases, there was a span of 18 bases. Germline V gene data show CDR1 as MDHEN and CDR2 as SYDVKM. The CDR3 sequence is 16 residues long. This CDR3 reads CASSFDTALGFNEQFF. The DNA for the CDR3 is TGTGCCAGCAGTTTCGATACAGCGTTAGGGTTCAATGAGCAGTTCTTC.